Included here is one T cell receptor (beta chain) sequence, with context. This sample is part of a study of shared clonotypes between healthy human individuals. CDR3 length: 16 residues. Trimming pared 4 bases from V and 0 bases from J, leaving 15 bases between. Germline CDR1 is SGDLS and CDR2 is YYNGEE. Sorted-subset replicate PCR reactions contained 200 ng DNA, corresponding to about 30,000 T cell genomes. Some clones are missing from TCRdb's copy, which holds only in-frame ones; the method was immunoSEQ multiplex PCR. The repertoire holds millions of clones, with around nine tenths as singletons. Material for sequencing was naive CD4+ T cells sorted from blood. The sample's subset: CD45RA+ positively selected. This chain joins TRBV9 and TRBJ2-3; tentative D call: TRBD2 (6 bases). The clonotype comes from a man between 18 and 29 years old in good health. The CDR3 here is CASSPVSGTSTDTQYF. CDR3 DNA: TGTGCCAGCAGCCCCGTTAGCGGAACTAGCACAGATACGCAGTATTTT.